This T cell receptor beta chain derives from a study of cytomegalovirus exposure and HLA in healthy donors. The PCR ran on 60 Vbeta and 13 Jbeta primers. This table comes from immunoSEQ multiplex PCR, and its TCRdb copy is limited to in-frame clones, with some not included. The data hold 160,000 or so clones, with about 69% observed a single time. The CDR3 is 12 residues long. Per germline, CDR1 SEHNR and CDR2 FQNEAQ (reference sequence). The V and J ends lost 2 bases and 6 bases respectively, with 7 bases between them. Sequencing input: PBMCs. The clonotype originates from a human donor in good health. V is TRBV7-9 and J is TRBJ1-2; D not certain. The CDR3 DNA reads as TGTGCCAGCAGCTTACCCGGTAATGGCTACACCTTC. Translation: CASSLPGNGYTF.